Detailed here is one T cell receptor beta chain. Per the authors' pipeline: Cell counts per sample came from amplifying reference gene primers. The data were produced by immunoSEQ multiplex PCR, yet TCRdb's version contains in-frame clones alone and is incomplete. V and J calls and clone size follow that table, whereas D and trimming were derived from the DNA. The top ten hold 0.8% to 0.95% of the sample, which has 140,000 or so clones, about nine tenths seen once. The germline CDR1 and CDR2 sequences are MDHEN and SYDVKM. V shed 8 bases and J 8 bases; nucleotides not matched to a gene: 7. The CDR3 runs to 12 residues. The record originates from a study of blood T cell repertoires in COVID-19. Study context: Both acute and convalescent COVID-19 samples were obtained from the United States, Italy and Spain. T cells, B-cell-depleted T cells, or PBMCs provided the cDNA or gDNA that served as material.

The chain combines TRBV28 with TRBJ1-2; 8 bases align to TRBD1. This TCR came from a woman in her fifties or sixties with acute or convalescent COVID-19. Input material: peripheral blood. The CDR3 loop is CASGQGIVGYTF. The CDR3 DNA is TGTGCCAGCGGACAGGGAATAGTGGGCTACACCTTC.